The rows below give T cell receptor beta chains drawn from one sample of a study of OX40 agonist ivuxolimab in advanced cancers. Assay used: immunoSEQ multiplex PCR; TCRdb lists only in-frame clones, some missing. The sample gives some 30,000 clones, under 95% of which show up once; over 4% is in the top ten. The sample here was CD4+ or CD8+ T cells sorted from blood, taken in a trial of the OX40 agonist ivuxolimab. These receptor sequences come from an adult with an advanced solid tumor such as melanoma, head and neck, liver or kidney cancer. Both conserved end residues are part of each CDR3. D genes are given only for firm matches. Size is omitted from some rows. Given values are once, few, many or a class for expanded clones.

j_gene | abundance | v_gene | d_gene | CDR3aa | CDR3nt
TRBJ1-2 | NA | TRBV29-1 | NA | CSVDRKDGNYGYTF | TGCAGCGTTGATCGTAAGGACGGGAACTATGGCTACACCTTC
TRBJ2-1 | NA | TRBV29-1 | NA | CSVELPEQFF | TGCAGCGTTGAACTTCCTGAGCAGTTCTTC
TRBJ2-5 | NA | TRBV7-8 | NA | CASSLALGGSETQYF | TGTGCCAGCAGCTTAGCGCTAGGGGGGTCAGAGACCCAGTACTTC
TRBJ2-1 | NA | TRBV6-5 | TRBD1 | CASSFGTAAYYEQFF | TGTGCCAGCAGTTTCGGGACAGCAGCCTACTATGAGCAGTTCTTC
TRBJ1-5 | NA | TRBV28 | TRBD1 | CASSFPQGAQPQHF | TGTGCCAGCAGTTTTCCCCAGGGGGCCCAGCCCCAGCATTTT
TRBJ2-2 | NA | TRBV13 | TRBD2 | CASSRRTSGRGELFF | TGTGCCAGCAGCCGCCGGACTAGCGGGAGAGGGGAGCTGTTTTTT
TRBJ1-2 | NA | TRBV28 | NA | CASSLARSYGYTF | TGTGCCAGCAGTTTAGCCAGAAGCTATGGCTACACCTTC
TRBJ2-7 | NA | TRBV4-3 | TRBD1 | CASSQGTGGNYEQYF | TGCGCCAGCAGCCAAGGAACAGGGGGAAACTACGAGCAGTACTTC
TRBJ2-7 | NA | TRBV6-5 | NA | CASSYSGLRYEQYF | TGTGCCAGCAGTTACTCCGGACTGAGGTACGAGCAGTACTTC
TRBJ2-3 | NA | TRBV27 | NA | CASSLSQTDTQYF | TGTGCCAGCAGTTTATCGCAGACAGATACGCAGTATTTT
TRBJ2-7 | NA | TRBV27 | NA | CASSYDSGSEQYF | TGTGCCAGCAGTTATGATTCGGGTTCCGAGCAGTACTTC
TRBJ2-7 | NA | TRBV7-6 | TRBD1 | CASSLGQGASNEQYF | TGTGCCAGCAGCTTGGGACAGGGGGCAAGCAACGAGCAGTACTTC
TRBJ2-7 | NA | TRBV13 | TRBD2 | CASSLLGTSGRFPYEQYF | TGTGCCAGCAGCTTATTGGGGACTAGCGGGAGATTCCCCTACGAGCAGTACTTC
TRBJ2-5 | NA | TRBV4-1 | TRBD1 | CASSQSGTGGQETQYF | TGCGCCAGCAGCCAGTCCGGGACAGGGGGCCAGGAGACCCAGTACTTC
TRBJ1-5 | NA | TRBV6-1 | NA | CASSDRDYQPQHF | TGTGCCAGCAGTGACAGGGACTATCAGCCCCAGCATTTT
TRBJ1-2 | medium-sized | TRBV6-6 | NA | CASNKGLNYGYTF | TGTGCCAGCAACAAGGGACTTAACTATGGCTACACCTTC
TRBJ2-1 | once | TRBV30 | TRBD1 | CAWISGQGGEQFF | TGTGCCTGGATCTCCGGACAGGGGGGTGAGCAGTTCTTC
TRBJ2-7 | NA | TRBV7-2 | TRBD2 | CASSLGVAGALEQYF | TGTGCCAGCAGCTTAGGAGTAGCGGGAGCTCTCGAGCAGTACTTC
TRBJ2-7 | NA | TRBV11-2 | TRBD1 | CASSWGGTGLYEQYF | TGTGCCAGCAGCTGGGGGGGGACAGGGCTCTACGAGCAGTACTTC
TRBJ1-5 | few | TRBV6-5 | NA | CASSYYPFLNQPQHF | TGTGCCAGCAGTTACTATCCCTTCTTGAATCAGCCCCAGCATTTT
TRBJ1-1 | once | TRBV5-1 | NA | CASSLGGDTEAFF | TGCGCCAGCAGCTTGGGGGGTGACACTGAAGCTTTCTTT
TRBJ2-2 | NA | TRBV4-2 | NA | CASSQGTGGELFF | TGTGCCAGCAGCCAAGGTACGGGCGGGGAGCTGTTTTTT
TRBJ1-2 | NA | TRBV10-3 | NA | CAISVAGLTPDGYTF | TGTGCCATCAGTGTGGCTGGGCTAACCCCGGATGGCTACACCTTC
TRBJ2-1 | NA | TRBV27 | NA | CASSARDGTPYNEQFF | TGTGCCAGCAGTGCTAGAGACGGGACTCCCTACAATGAGCAGTTCTTC
TRBJ1-1 | NA | TRBV5-1 | NA | CASSSRGPDTEAFF | TGCGCCAGCAGCTCGAGGGGACCGGACACTGAAGCTTTCTTT
TRBJ1-3 | NA | TRBV9 | NA | CASSPELGPSGNTIYF | TGTGCCAGCAGCCCCGAACTAGGGCCCTCTGGAAACACCATATATTTT
TRBJ2-1 | NA | TRBV28 | NA | CASSTADSLTSSYNEQFF | TGTGCCAGCAGCACCGCCGACTCCCTCACGAGCTCCTACAATGAGCAGTTCTTC
TRBJ1-2 | once | TRBV2 | TRBD1 | CASRTGQGAVGYTF | TGTGCCAGCAGGACCGGACAGGGGGCAGTTGGCTACACCTTC
TRBJ2-7 | NA | TRBV5-5 | TRBD1 | CASSLRSTGPTTYYEQYF | TGTGCCAGCAGCTTGAGGTCGACAGGGCCAACAACGTACTACGAGCAGTACTTC
TRBJ2-1 | NA | TRBV7-9 | NA | CASSPPPPGSPYNEQFF | TGTGCCAGCAGCCCACCCCCCCCCGGGAGTCCCTACAATGAGCAGTTCTTC
TRBJ1-1 | NA | TRBV7-2 | NA | CASSLFYTRNTEAFF | TGTGCCAGCAGCTTATTTTACACAAGGAACACTGAAGCTTTCTTT